The TCR beta chain described here comes from a study of blood T cell repertoires in COVID-19. Patients of the Seattle cohort, enrolled during active infection, were followed longitudinally. This clone was counted a single time. This CDR3 has 15 amino acids. Trimming removed 3 bases from V and 4 bases from J, with 14 bases in between. Germline V lookup: CDR1 MGHRA, CDR2 YSYEKL. In the authors' methods: By means of reference gene primer amplification, nucleated cell counts were estimated. The assay was immunoSEQ multiplex PCR, and TCRdb's table has in-frame clones only and misses some. Clonal size and the V and J genes are those of that table, whereas D and trimming came from the DNA. The table lists 250,000 to 350,000 clones, around 89% of them singletons, with about 6% in the top ten.

V is TRBV4-1 and J is TRBJ2-3; D is uncertain. Sequenced material: peripheral blood. The clonotype comes from a woman between 45 and 65 years old with COVID-19, enrolled during active disease. CDR3 residues: CASSQGPQVADTQYF. CDR3 bases: TGCGCCAGCAGCCAGGGCCCCCAGGTCGCAGATACGCAGTATTTT.